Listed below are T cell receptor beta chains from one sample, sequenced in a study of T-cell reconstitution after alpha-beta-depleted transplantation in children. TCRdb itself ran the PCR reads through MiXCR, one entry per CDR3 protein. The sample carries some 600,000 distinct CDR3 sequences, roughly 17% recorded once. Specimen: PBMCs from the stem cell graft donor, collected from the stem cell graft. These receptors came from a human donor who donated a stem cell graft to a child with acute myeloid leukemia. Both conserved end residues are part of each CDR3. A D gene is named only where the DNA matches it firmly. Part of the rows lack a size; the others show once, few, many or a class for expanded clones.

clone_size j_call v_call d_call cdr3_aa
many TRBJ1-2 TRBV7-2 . CASSFRVGGYTF
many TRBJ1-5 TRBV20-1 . CSAKIPRQGQPQHF
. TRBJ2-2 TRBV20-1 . CSARPGQKPNTGELFF
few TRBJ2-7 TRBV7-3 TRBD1 CASSLGQGGPYEQYF
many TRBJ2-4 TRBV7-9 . CASSFSGTGDIQYF
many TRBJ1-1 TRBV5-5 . CASSFRLSSTEAFF
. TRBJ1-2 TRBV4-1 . CASSQDSATLYGYTF
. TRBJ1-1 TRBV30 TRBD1 CARSLGQALNTEAFF
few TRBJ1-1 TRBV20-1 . CSAEKRRGMNTEAFF
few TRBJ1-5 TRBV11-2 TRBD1 CASSLGVGYRGSNQPQHF